This TCR beta chain is drawn from a study of shared clonotypes between healthy human individuals. Study conclusions and caveats: There were few donors, and this limited the genetic and exposure-history diversity represented. Sampling involved blood alone; tissue repertoires likely differ. A handful of donors had 4% to 6.5% of their naive CD4 clonotypes in common.

Measured with immunoSEQ multiplex PCR; TCRdb has only the in-frame clones, and not every one. The sample consists of about 1.1 million clones, around 82% of them appearing once. As to this clone: Its antigen is as yet unknown.

Division of CD4+ cells produced a CD45RA+ naive subset and a CD45RA-negative memory subset. This CDR3 is 16 amino acids long. Germline V gives CDR1 LNHDA, CDR2 SQIVND (reference sequence). Germline trimming cut 9 bases from V and 0 bases from J; bases unmatched to any gene: 6. The chain links TRBV19 to TRBJ2-2, with 11 bases identical to TRBD2. Sequenced input: memory CD4+ T cells from PBMCs. Subset described: CD45RA-negative fraction. The sequence was obtained from a man aged 18 to 29 in good health. Some clones in this sample may be carry-over from other donors' samples. As DNA, the CDR3 is TGTGCCAGCCTTCGACTAGCGGGGACGAACACCGGGGAGCTGTTTTTT. It translates to CASLRLAGTNTGELFF.